This T cell receptor (beta chain) emerged from a study of esophageal squamous cell carcinoma tumors (dated by TCRdb to the early 2020s). Regarding the study in general: Immuno relation high and low groups were defined by principal component analysis with K-means clustering applied to immunohistochemical T-cell and checkpoint marker values. Across the roughly ten cases, 1,700,000 or so TCRalpha and some 1.3 million TCRbeta total reads were obtained, of which approximately 31,000 and 34,000 were unique. The goal of the study was to evaluate both the diversity of the TCR repertoire and the shared TCR repertoires of T cells inside the tumor environment of esophageal squamous cell carcinoma. In Japan, 50 to 55 patients with esophageal squamous cell carcinoma who were treated surgically made up the wider cohort, which included roughly 20 high and some 30 low immuno relation cases. TCR sequencing was performed on 10 patients, consisting of five randomly selected high immuno relation cases and five background-matched low immuno relation cases. The research as a whole found: Because TCRalpha and TCRbeta chains were sequenced separately, chain pairing and the antigens recognized remained unknown. Of the 10 cases, a few showed one dominant TCRalpha VJ recombination along with apparently reduced TCRalpha diversity. No difference in total TCR repertoire counts was observed between groups, whereas significant repertoire counts were found to be higher in the high immuno relation group. Shared V|J recombination candidates may have been selected by chance because variation in the TCRalphabeta repertoire was large. TCR repertoire analysis included only a few cases, and CDR3 clonotype-level investigation was not performed. About 29 TRAV|TRAJ and approximately 24 TRBV|TRBJ combinations appeared shared among high immuno relation cases, including TRAV13-1|TRAJ22 and TRBV7-9|TRBJ2-7.

Patients who had received neoadjuvant chemotherapy or for whom clinical information was lacking were excluded from enrollment. The TCR-sequenced cases shown were male and underwent subtotal esophagectomy with 2- or 3-field lymphadenectomy. No T-cell sorting was done; instead, RNA was pulled from bulk tumor tissue sections using a Qiagen AllPrep kit. Small sections of surgically resected tumor tissue were stored in RNAlater reagent at -80°C until RNA extraction. Library method: 5' RACE. PCR was performed with KAPA HiFi using TCRalpha or TCRbeta constant-region primers together with a P20EA primer, and a nested second PCR was then carried out with CA2 or CB2. TCR genes were amplified by unbiased adaptor ligation RT-PCR, with reverse transcription by Superscript III and a polyT18-containing BSL-18E primer. Once second-strand synthesis and blunting were done, the P10EA/P20EA adaptor was ligated onto the 5' end of the cDNA, and NotI digestion came next. The first and second PCRs ran 20 to 25 cycles of 98°C for 20 s, 65°C for 30 s and 72°C for 1 min. Amplicons were indexed with the Nextera XT Index kit v2 Set A, pooled in equimolar amounts and quantified on a Qubit 2.0 Fluorometer. Sequencing was carried out on the Illumina MiSeq platform with 2x300 bp paired-end reads. The authors' pipeline ran thus. Using Repertoire Genesis software ver.1.0, reads were assigned to V and J genes based on the highest identity to IMGT reference sequences. The CDR3 region was defined as running from Cys104 to Phe118 plus Gly119 and was then translated, while a unique sequence read was defined by a distinct combination of V, J and CDR3 amino acids. A shared V|J combination was chosen only when it reached significance in both a Fisher's exact test in edgeR and a Mann Whitney U test. After singletons were removed and 500 repertoire combinations were bootstrapped, the repertoire dissimilarity index was calculated using the R rdi package. TCRdb redid the processing of the public reads, applying fastp at Q25 and MiXCR, and retained in-frame beta chains. Identical CDR3 protein sequences are pooled into one entry, listed with their most common genes and DNA. TCRdb, not the authors, supplied the V and J calls. The sample has about a thousand distinct CDR3 sequences on record, approximately 13% of them singletons. The leading ten clones occupy around 20% of the sample.

Compared with the rest of its sample, this clonotype is medium-sized (0.01 to 0.1%). The target of this receptor is not known. Per-nucleotide qualities are absent, and no much larger clonotype sits a single base away. V gives up 6 bases and J gives up 2 bases, and the segment between their germline ends measures 13 bases. From the cysteine up to the phenylalanine, the CDR3 has a length of 13 residues. CDR3 DNA only is kept here, 39 bases in frame from base 1. CDR1 and CDR2 are drawn from the germline V gene (reference sequence): DFQATT, SNEGSKA. The rearrangement combines TRBV20-1 with TRBJ1-1; TRBD1 could be the D gene, as 6 bases match. The origin of this receptor is a man aged 50-79 years with esophageal squamous cell carcinoma. Specimen: tumor tissue. The sequenced DNA is TGCAGTGCGAGGACAGATCCCAACACTGAAGCTTTCTTT. The resulting protein is CSARTDPNTEAFF.